This T cell receptor (beta chain) was recovered during a study of radiation and T cells in renal cell carcinoma. Study-wide context: Nephrectomy followed 15 Gy stereotactic body radiation by 4 weeks.

The time point: blood 2 weeks post-SBRT. Sample treatment: 15 Gy SBRT to primary tumor, nephrectomy 4 weeks later. Clear cell pathology was present in this patient's renal cell carcinoma. V dropped 7 bases and J dropped 2 bases, with 17 bases sitting between them. Germline assignment: CDR1 SNHLY and CDR2 FYNNEI. This CDR3 is 15 amino acids long. On this clone itself: Antigen specificity is unknown.

The study's findings and limits: From baseline, blood top tumor clonotypes peaked at 2 weeks post-radiation. Pretreatment tumor biopsies were lacking, so baseline clonotypes are unknown.

Profiled with immunoSEQ multiplex PCR; TCRdb holds only in-frame clones, not every one. The data contain about 120,000 clones, around 81% of them seen just once; the ten biggest clones take up roughly 6.2%. This rearrangement joins TRBV2 to TRBJ1-1; D not resolved. The TCR was taken from a man in his fifties or sixties with renal cell carcinoma. Specimen: blood, collected from a patient whose treatment included radiotherapy and nephrectomy. CDR3 protein: CASTEIRAENTEAFF. The DNA for the CDR3 is TGTGCCAGCACCGAAATTAGGGCAGAAAACACTGAAGCTTTCTTT.